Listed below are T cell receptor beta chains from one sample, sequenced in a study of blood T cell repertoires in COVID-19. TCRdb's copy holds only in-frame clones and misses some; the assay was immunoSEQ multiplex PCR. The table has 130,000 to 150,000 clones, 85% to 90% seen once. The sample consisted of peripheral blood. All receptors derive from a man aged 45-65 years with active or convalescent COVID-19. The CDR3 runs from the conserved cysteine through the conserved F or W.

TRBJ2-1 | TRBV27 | CASSSQIGGGARTNEQFF
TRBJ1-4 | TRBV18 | CASSLTDGINEKLFF
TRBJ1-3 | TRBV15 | CATSRGRSSGNTIYF
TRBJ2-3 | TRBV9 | CASSVDDLTGTDTQYF
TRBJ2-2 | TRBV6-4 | CASKRTVNTGELFF
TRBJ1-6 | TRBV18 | CASSRLRTDNSPLHF
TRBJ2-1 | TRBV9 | CASSVTGTSGEQFF
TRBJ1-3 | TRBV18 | CASSPNLGGPSGNTIYF
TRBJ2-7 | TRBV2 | CASSQWASGSTGEQYF
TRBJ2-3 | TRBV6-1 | CASSAYWAGGTDTQYF
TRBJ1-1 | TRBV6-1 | CASSEWETNRAPEAFF
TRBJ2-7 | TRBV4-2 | CASSQVGPAGKGYEQYF
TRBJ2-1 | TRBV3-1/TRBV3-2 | CASVPGHSSYNEQFF
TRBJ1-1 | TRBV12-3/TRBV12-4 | CASNNRGVTEAFF
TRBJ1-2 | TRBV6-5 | CASSKQGALYGYTF
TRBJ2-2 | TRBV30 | CAWSGLAGGTGELFF
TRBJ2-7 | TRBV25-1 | CASSEGRYEQYF